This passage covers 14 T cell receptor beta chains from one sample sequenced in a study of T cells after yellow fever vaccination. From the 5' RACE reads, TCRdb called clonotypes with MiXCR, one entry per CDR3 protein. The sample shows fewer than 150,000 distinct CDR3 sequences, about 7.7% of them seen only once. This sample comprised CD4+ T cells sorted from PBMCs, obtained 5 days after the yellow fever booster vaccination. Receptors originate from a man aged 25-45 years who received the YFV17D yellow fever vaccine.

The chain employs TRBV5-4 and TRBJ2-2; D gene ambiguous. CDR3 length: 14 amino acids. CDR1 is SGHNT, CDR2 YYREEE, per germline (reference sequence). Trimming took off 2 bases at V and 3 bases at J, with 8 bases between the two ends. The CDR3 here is CASSFDRHTGELFF. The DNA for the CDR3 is TGTGCCAGCAGCTTCGACCGGCACACCGGGGAGCTGTTTTTT.

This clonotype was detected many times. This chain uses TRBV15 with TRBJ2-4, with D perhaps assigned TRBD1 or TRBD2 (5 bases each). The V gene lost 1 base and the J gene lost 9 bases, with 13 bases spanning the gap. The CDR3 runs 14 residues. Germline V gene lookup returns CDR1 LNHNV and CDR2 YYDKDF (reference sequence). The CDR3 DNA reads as TGTGCCACCAGCAGAGGGGACGAACCCGGCATTCAGTACTTC. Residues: CATSRGDEPGIQYF.

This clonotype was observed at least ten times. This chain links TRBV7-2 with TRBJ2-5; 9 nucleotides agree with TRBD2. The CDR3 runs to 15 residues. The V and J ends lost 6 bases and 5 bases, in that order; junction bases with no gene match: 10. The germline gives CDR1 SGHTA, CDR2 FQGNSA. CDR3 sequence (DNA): TGTGCCAGCAGACGTTTAGCGGGAGCCCGGGAGACCCAGTACTTC. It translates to CASRRLAGARETQYF.

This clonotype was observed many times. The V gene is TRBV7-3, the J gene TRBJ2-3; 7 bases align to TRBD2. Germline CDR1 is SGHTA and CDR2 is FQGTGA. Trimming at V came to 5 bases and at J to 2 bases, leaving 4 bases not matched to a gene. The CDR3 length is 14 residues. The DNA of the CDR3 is TGTGCCAGCAGCGCCGGGGGGATCACAGATACGCAGTATTTT. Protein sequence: CASSAGGITDTQYF.

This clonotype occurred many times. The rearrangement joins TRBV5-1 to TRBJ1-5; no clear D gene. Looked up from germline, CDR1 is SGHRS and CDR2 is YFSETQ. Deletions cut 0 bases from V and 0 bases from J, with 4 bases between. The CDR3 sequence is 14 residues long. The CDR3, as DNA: TGCGCCAGCAGCTTGGGAGTTAGCAATCAGCCCCAGCATTTT. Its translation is CASSLGVSNQPQHF.

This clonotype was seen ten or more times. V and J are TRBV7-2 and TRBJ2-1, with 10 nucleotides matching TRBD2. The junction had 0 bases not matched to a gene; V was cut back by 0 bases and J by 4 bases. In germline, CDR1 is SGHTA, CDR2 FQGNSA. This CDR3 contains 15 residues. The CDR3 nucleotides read TGTGCCAGCAGCTTAGCTAGCGGGGGGTACAATGAGCAGTTCTTC. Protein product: CASSLASGGYNEQFF.

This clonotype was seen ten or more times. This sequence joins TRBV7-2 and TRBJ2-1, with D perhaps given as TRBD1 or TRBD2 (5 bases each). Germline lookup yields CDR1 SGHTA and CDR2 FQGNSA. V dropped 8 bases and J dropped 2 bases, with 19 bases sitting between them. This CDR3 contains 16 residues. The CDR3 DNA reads TGTGCCAGCGGCCTTGCTGGTGGGACGACCTACAATGAGCAGTTCTTC. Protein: CASGLAGGTTYNEQFF.

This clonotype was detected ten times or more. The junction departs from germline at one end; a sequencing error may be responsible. As DNA, the CDR3 is TGTGCCAGCAGCTCGGGACAGAACTATGGCTACACCTTC. Protein product: CASSSGQNYGYTF. The J gene is TRBJ1-2, the V gene TRBV5-1, with TRBD1 identical over 7 bases. This CDR3 is built from 13 residues. Per germline, CDR1 SGHRS and CDR2 YFSETQ.

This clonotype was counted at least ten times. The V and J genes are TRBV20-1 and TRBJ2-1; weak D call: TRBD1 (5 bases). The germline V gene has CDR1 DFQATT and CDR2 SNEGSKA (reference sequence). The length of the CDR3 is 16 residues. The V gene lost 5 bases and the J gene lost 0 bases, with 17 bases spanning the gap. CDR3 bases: TGCAGTGCTGGAAATTCAGGGAAAGGCTCCTACAATGAGCAGTTCTTC. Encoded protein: CSAGNSGKGSYNEQFF.

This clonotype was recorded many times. CDR3 bases: TGTGCCAGCAGACGCCGGGACCGTGGTACTGAAGCTTTCTTT. This translates into CASRRRDRGTEAFF. This chain joins TRBV27 and TRBJ1-1; D possibly corresponds to TRBD1 (5 bases). Germline lookup yields CDR1 MNHEY and CDR2 SMNVEV (reference sequence). Trimming stripped 6 bases from V and 5 bases from J, with 16 bases between. The CDR3 extends over 14 amino acids.

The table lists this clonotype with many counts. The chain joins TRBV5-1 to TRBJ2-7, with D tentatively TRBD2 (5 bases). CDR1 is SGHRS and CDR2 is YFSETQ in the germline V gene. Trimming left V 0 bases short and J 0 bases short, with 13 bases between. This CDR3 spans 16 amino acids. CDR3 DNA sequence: TGCGCCAGCAGCTTGGGCTCTTCGGGAATCTCCTACGAGCAGTACTTC. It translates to CASSLGSSGISYEQYF.

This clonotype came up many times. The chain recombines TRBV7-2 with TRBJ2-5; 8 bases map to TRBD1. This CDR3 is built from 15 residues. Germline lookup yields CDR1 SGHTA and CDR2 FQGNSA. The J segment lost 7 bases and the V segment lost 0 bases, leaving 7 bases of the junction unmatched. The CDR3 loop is CASSLATGARGTQYF. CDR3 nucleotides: TGTGCCAGCAGCTTAGCGACAGGGGCCAGGGGGACCCAGTACTTC.

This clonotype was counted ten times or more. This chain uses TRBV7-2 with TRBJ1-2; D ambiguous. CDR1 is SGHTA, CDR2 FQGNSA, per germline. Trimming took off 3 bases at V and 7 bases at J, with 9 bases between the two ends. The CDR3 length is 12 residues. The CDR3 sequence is CASSFQVFGYTF. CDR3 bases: TGTGCCAGCAGCTTTCAAGTCTTTGGCTACACCTTC.

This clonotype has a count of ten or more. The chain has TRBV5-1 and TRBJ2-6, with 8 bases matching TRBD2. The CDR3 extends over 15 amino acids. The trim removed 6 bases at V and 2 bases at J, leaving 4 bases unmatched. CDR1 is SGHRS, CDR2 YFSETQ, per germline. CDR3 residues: CASNPGGTGANVLTF. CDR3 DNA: TGCGCCAGCAACCCGGGGGGGACTGGGGCCAACGTCCTGACTTTC.